The sequence of this T cell receptor (beta chain) was determined in a study of T cells in localized non-small cell lung cancer. Study-wide findings and caveats: Elevated circulating T cell density in blood was associated with longer overall survival.

About this clone itself: Its antigen is unidentified.

The length of the CDR3 is 12 residues. The protocol was immunoSEQ multiplex PCR, while the TCRdb copy is restricted to in-frame clones and leaves out a portion. The sample shows approximately 54,000 clones, approximately 83% of them seen only once. The receptor comes from a female donor of 60 years or more with stage II squamous cell lung carcinoma. Sequencing used peripheral blood, obtained before any cancer treatment. The chain joins TRBV21-1 to TRBJ1-1. TRBV21-1 is termed a pseudogene. The CDR3 bases are TGTGCCAGCAGCAGAAGGAACACTGAAGCTTTCTTT. Its translation: CASSRRNTEAFF.